Following are 31 T cell receptor beta chains from one sample sequenced in a study of T-cell memory formation after mild COVID-19. A single record per CDR3 protein comes from TCRdb applying MiXCR to the 5' RACE reads. The table shows hundreds of thousands of distinct CDR3 sequences, with roughly 22% occurring only once. Sequencing was done on a sample of PBMCs or a T cell subset sorted from them (not recorded which). The receptors shown here come from an adult woman who had mild COVID-19 (a few samples of this study predate the infection). Cell type and time point are not known.

The chain has TRBV4-2 and TRBJ2-5, with TRBD2 as a possible D gene (6 bases). This CDR3 is 15 amino acids long. Trimming pared 0 bases from V and 4 bases from J, leaving 12 bases between. The germline gives CDR1 LGHNA, CDR2 YNFKEQ. Here the CDR3 DNA reads TGTGCCAGCAGCCAAGAGGGGGGACCACGAGAGACCCAGTACTTC. Translation: CASSQEGGPRETQYF.

The chain recombines TRBV4-1 with TRBJ2-5, with D maybe TRBD2 (6 bases). Trimming took off 2 bases at V and 1 base at J, with 11 bases between the two ends. The CDR3 loop spans 15 amino acids. Germline loops: CDR1 MGHRA, CDR2 YSYEKL. The CDR3 loop is CASSQSGLTQETQYF. DNA for the CDR3: TGCGCCAGCAGCCAATCCGGACTAACCCAAGAGACCCAGTACTTC.

V gene TRBV4-2 combines with J gene TRBJ2-5, with 11 bases aligning to TRBD2. Trimming at V came to 4 bases and at J to 2 bases, leaving 0 bases not matched to a gene. Germline values: CDR1 LGHNA, CDR2 YNFKEQ. The CDR3 has 14 amino acids. The DNA for the CDR3 is TGTGCCAGCAGCCGACTAGCGGGACAAGAGACCCAGTACTTC. Protein product: CASSRLAGQETQYF.

This chain uses TRBV19 with TRBJ2-1; 10 bases line up with TRBD2. J lost 10 bases, V lost 1 base, and 7 bases had no gene match. The CDR3 covers 15 residues. Germline V CDR1 and CDR2: LNHDA, SQIVND (reference sequence). The DNA for the CDR3 is TGTGCCAGTAGTATAGTCCTAGCGGGAGCTTGGGAGCAGTTCTTC. It codes for CASSIVLAGAWEQFF.

This chain uses TRBV2 with TRBJ2-7; D remains ambiguous. CDR1 is SNHLY, CDR2 FYNNEI, per germline. The CDR3 is 13 residues long. Between the trimmed V and J ends, which lost 2 bases and 0 bases, there was a span of 5 bases. CDR3 protein: CASSESSSYEQYF. The CDR3 DNA is TGTGCCAGCAGTGAAAGTAGCTCCTACGAGCAGTACTTC. Variable domain in full (rest from reference TRBV2 and TRBJ2-7): EPEVTQTPSHQVTQMGQEVILRCVPISNHLYFYWYRQILGQKVEFLVSFYNNEISEKSEIFDDQFSVERPDGSNFTLKIRSTKLEDSAMYFCASSESSSYEQYFGPGTRLTVT.

This clonotype was observed a few times. This sequence joins TRBV7-9 and TRBJ2-5, with D perhaps being TRBD1 or TRBD2 (5 bases each). Germline V lookup: CDR1 SEHNR, CDR2 FQNEAQ (reference sequence). This CDR3 has 17 amino acids. V lost 5 bases and J lost 4, with 23 bases in between. CDR3 DNA: TGTGCCAGCAGCCGGACCTTGGAGAGATTCGGGGCAGAGACCCAGTACTTC. Translated: CASSRTLERFGAETQYF. Drawing the rest from reference TRBV7-9 and TRBJ2-5, the complete variable domain is DTGVSQNPRHKITKRGQNVTFRCDPISEHNRLYWYRQTLGQGPEFLTYFQNEAQLEKSRLLSDRFSAERPKGSFSTLEIQRTEQGDSAMYLCASSRTLERFGAETQYFGPGTRLLVL.

The chain carries TRBV19 and TRBJ2-1; 10 bases are shared with TRBD2. The V segment lost 3 bases and the J segment 10 bases; nucleotides outside the gene matches: 9. In germline, CDR1 is LNHDA, CDR2 SQIVND (reference sequence). The CDR3 runs 15 residues. In DNA, the CDR3 is TGTGCCAGTAGTATTGAAGCGGGGGGGCCATGGGAGCAGTTCTTC. Translated: CASSIEAGGPWEQFF.

The rearrangement links TRBV19 to TRBJ1-5; no definite D call. The germline V and J ends were trimmed by 1 base and 4 bases, with 8 bases remaining between them. The V gene's germline CDR1 is LNHDA and CDR2 SQIVND (reference sequence). The CDR3 is 14 residues long. This CDR3 is CASSIGRANQPQHF. CDR3 DNA: TGTGCCAGTAGTATAGGTCGGGCGAATCAGCCCCAGCATTTT.

The chain has TRBV29-1 and TRBJ1-3; D gene ambiguous. The CDR3 consists of 12 residues. Trimming took 4 bases from V and 4 from J, leaving 8 bases between them. CDR1 SQVTM and CDR2 ANQGSEA come from the germline V gene. CDR3 sequence: CSVAQIGNTIYF. CDR3 sequence (DNA): TGCAGCGTTGCTCAAATCGGAAACACCATATATTTT.

This clonotype was observed at least ten times. The V gene is TRBV7-3, the J gene TRBJ2-7; 11 nucleotides match TRBD2. The CDR3 consists of 15 residues. The junction had 3 bases not matched to a gene; V was cut back by 3 bases and J by 2 bases. From germline, CDR1 is SGHTA and CDR2 FQGTGA. The CDR3 sequence: CASSLGLADTYEQYF. The CDR3 DNA reads as TGTGCCAGCAGCTTGGGACTAGCGGACACCTACGAGCAGTACTTC.

The chain is built from TRBV19 and TRBJ2-1, with 8 bases matching TRBD2. Germline trimming cut 4 bases from V and 3 bases from J; bases unmatched to any gene: 8. This CDR3 spans 16 amino acids. Germline-derived CDR1 and CDR2 are LNHDA and SQIVND (reference sequence). The CDR3 protein is CASSTEFTSGYNEQFF. CDR3 sequence (DNA): TGTGCCAGTAGTACAGAGTTCACTAGCGGCTACAATGAGCAGTTCTTC. Looking up the rest from reference TRBV19 and TRBJ2-1 gives the full variable domain: DGGITQSPKYLFRKEGQNVTLSCEQNLNHDAMYWYRQDPGQGLRLIYYSQIVNDFQKGDIAEGYSVSREKKESFPLTVTSAQKNPTAFYLCASSTEFTSGYNEQFFGPGTRLTVL.

This clonotype was seen at least ten times. The chain has TRBV9 and TRBJ2-5; 9 bases align to TRBD2. The CDR3 length is 14 residues. Germline V gene data show CDR1 as SGDLS and CDR2 as YYNGEE. The V gene end was trimmed by 3 bases and the J gene end by 2 bases; junction bases not matched to a gene: 2. The CDR3 spells CASSATSGQETQYF. As DNA, the CDR3 is TGTGCCAGCAGCGCGACTAGCGGACAAGAGACCCAGTACTTC.

This clonotype turned up a few times. V usage is TRBV6-5 and J usage is TRBJ1-1; maybe TRBD1 (5 bases). V dropped 7 bases and J dropped 3 bases, with 15 bases sitting between them. The CDR3 is 14 residues long. CDR1 and CDR2 (germline): MNHEY, SVGAGI. CDR3 in amino acids: CASTSVRVDTEAFF. The CDR3 DNA follows: TGTGCCAGCACCTCTGTCAGGGTAGACACTGAAGCTTTCTTT.

This chain links TRBV3-1 with TRBJ1-1; D unclear. V was clipped by 1 base and J by 4 bases, with 10 bases between them. The CDR3 has 14 residues. From germline, CDR1 is LGHDT and CDR2 YNNKEL (reference sequence). The CDR3 DNA sequence: TGTGCCAGCAGCCAAGGGGTGGCGGGCACTGAAGCTTTCTTT. This translates into CASSQGVAGTEAFF. Full variable domain (missing parts from reference TRBV3-1 and TRBJ1-1): DTAVSQTPKYLVTQMGNDKSIKCEQNLGHDTMYWYKQDSKKFLKIMFSYNNKELIINETVPNRFSPKSPDKAHLNLHINSLELGDSAVYFCASSQGVAGTEAFFGQGTRLTVV.

V and J are TRBV7-9 and TRBJ2-7; 7 nucleotides match TRBD2. V lost 0 bases, J lost 2 bases, and 10 bases stayed unmatched. CDR1 and CDR2 from the germline V gene are SEHNR and FQNEAQ (reference sequence). The CDR3 is 17 residues long. CDR3 DNA: TGTGCCAGCAGCTTAGCGAGGGCGGGGGAGGTAACCTACGAGCAGTACTTC. Protein sequence: CASSLARAGEVTYEQYF.

This clonotype was recorded a few times. The V call is TRBV10-3, the J call TRBJ1-2; 9 nucleotides match TRBD1. V gave up 2 bases and J gave up 4 bases; unmatched junction bases: 8. CDR3 length: 16 residues. Germline V gene sequence: CDR1 ENHRY, CDR2 SYGVKD. CDR3 nucleotide sequence: TGTGCCATCAGTGAGAGGGGACAGGGAGGCGGCTATGGCTACACCTTC. Its translation is CAISERGQGGGYGYTF.

In regard to this clonotype: This sequence may be a read error, since a much larger clone differs from it by one base. This chain connects TRBV12-3 or TRBV12-4 to TRBJ1-5; D unclear. The length of the CDR3 is 14 residues. Trimming left V 6 bases short and J 9 bases short, with 18 bases between. This CDR3 is CASRPPSVGRPQHF. The CDR3 nucleotides read TGTGCCAGCAGGCCCCCATCCGTGGGTAGGCCCCAGCATTTT.

The chain joins TRBV10-3 to TRBJ2-7, with D unresolved. The CDR3 has 14 residues. Germline CDR1 is ENHRY and CDR2 is SYGVKD. V lost 0 bases and J lost 5, with 11 bases in between. As DNA, the CDR3 is TGTGCCATCAGTGAGTCCGAGGTCGGCCACGAGCAGTACTTC. This sequence encodes CAISESEVGHEQYF.

The chain uses TRBV5-1 and TRBJ1-6; unclear D gene. Germline loops: CDR1 SGHRS, CDR2 YFSETQ. V dropped 0 bases and J dropped 7 bases, with 11 bases sitting between them. The CDR3 consists of 15 residues. CDR3 protein: CASSLVPGENSPLHF. The DNA for the CDR3 is TGCGCCAGCAGCTTGGTTCCGGGAGAGAATTCACCCCTCCACTTT.

On this clonotype: A read error may account for a junction end that differs from germline. V and J are TRBV10-3 and TRBJ2-1; 11 nucleotides align to TRBD2. This CDR3 region has 16 residues. Germline V CDR1 and CDR2: ENHRY, SYGVKD. CDR3 nucleotides: TGTGCCATCTGTGAGTCAGATACTAGCGGGGGCAATGAGCAGTTCTTC. The encoded protein is CAICESDTSGGNEQFF.

The chain uses TRBV9 and TRBJ2-3; a possible D gene is TRBD2 (6 bases). The CDR3 is 16 amino acids. Trimming left V 0 bases short and J 3 bases short, with 14 bases between. In germline, CDR1 is SGDLS, CDR2 YYNGEE. The CDR3 sequence: CASSVGVIAATDTQYF. In DNA form, the CDR3 reads TGTGCCAGCAGCGTAGGTGTGATAGCGGCGACAGATACGCAGTATTTT.

This clonotype came up a few times. The V gene is TRBV7-2, the J gene TRBJ2-3, with D perhaps being TRBD1 or TRBD2 (5 bases each). The CDR3 is made up of 18 amino acids. Trimming took off 3 bases at V and 0 bases at J, with 19 bases between the two ends. Germline lookup yields CDR1 SGHTA and CDR2 FQGNSA. Here the CDR3 reads CASSLENTGGYSTDTQYF. The CDR3 DNA reads TGTGCCAGCAGCTTGGAAAACACAGGAGGTTATAGCACAGATACGCAGTATTTT. Full variable domain (outside the CDR3, taken from reference TRBV7-2 and TRBJ2-3): GAGVSQSPSNKVTEKGKDVELRCDPISGHTALYWYRQSLGQGLEFLIYFQGNSAPDKSGLPSDRFSAERTGGSVSTLTIQRTQQEDSAVYLCASSLENTGGYSTDTQYFGPGTRLTVL.

The rearrangement uses TRBV5-1 and TRBJ2-2; D is unresolved. This CDR3 is built from 16 residues. V dropped 6 bases and J dropped 6 bases, with 21 bases sitting between them. Germline V gene sequence: CDR1 SGHRS, CDR2 YFSETQ. The CDR3, as DNA: TGCGCCAGCACCCCTAGGAGCGTAGATTTCGCCGGGGAGCTGTTTTTT. Protein: CASTPRSVDFAGELFF.

The chain couples TRBV28 to TRBJ1-2, with 7 bases matching TRBD1. Germline V lookup: CDR1 MDHEN, CDR2 SYDVKM. The trim removed 6 bases at V and 4 bases at J, leaving 5 bases unmatched. This CDR3 comprises 13 residues. CDR3 sequence reads: CASRTGLGYGYTF. CDR3 DNA: TGTGCCAGCAGGACAGGGTTGGGCTATGGCTACACCTTC.

This clonotype was found a few times. The chain joins TRBV19 to TRBJ2-7; no firm D call. V lost 3 bases to trimming and J lost 6 bases, with 15 bases between them. Looked up from germline, CDR1 is LNHDA and CDR2 is SQIVND (reference sequence). The CDR3 is 14 residues long. The CDR3 loop reads CASSIGRMASEQYF. In nucleotides, the CDR3 is TGTGCCAGTAGTATCGGCAGGATGGCGTCCGAGCAGTACTTC.

CDR3 amino acids: CASSLGLAYEETQYF. The CDR3 DNA is TGTGCCAGCAGCTTGGGACTAGCGTACGAAGAGACCCAGTACTTC. The rearrangement links TRBV7-3 to TRBJ2-5; 10 bases map to TRBD2. Germline CDR1 is SGHTA and CDR2 is FQGTGA. CDR3 length: 15 residues. The V and J ends lost 3 bases and 3 bases, in that order; junction bases with no gene match: 4.

The chain recombines TRBV7-9 with TRBJ2-4; 9 bases match TRBD1. The length of the CDR3 is 18 residues. V trimming: 0 bases; J trimming: 0 bases; junction bases outside the gene matches: 6. Germline CDR1 is SEHNR and CDR2 is FQNEAQ (reference sequence). The CDR3 coding sequence is TGTGCCAGCAGCTTAGCCGAAGGGACAGGGCTAGCCAAAAACATTCAGTACTTC. This codes for CASSLAEGTGLAKNIQYF.

The chain carries TRBV2 and TRBJ2-2; possibly TRBD2 for D (5 bases). V was clipped by 7 bases and J by 2 bases, with 17 bases between them. From germline, CDR1 is SNHLY and CDR2 FYNNEI. There are 16 residues in the CDR3. The CDR3 reads CASKGGSYLNTGELFF. In DNA form, the CDR3 reads TGTGCCAGCAAGGGCGGGTCCTATCTTAACACCGGGGAGCTGTTTTTT.

The V and J genes are TRBV11-2 and TRBJ1-4; 11 bases are a match to TRBD1. Per the germline V gene, CDR1 is SGHAT and CDR2 is FQNNGV. The CDR3 has 17 amino acids. V shed 1 base, J shed 5 bases, and the junction held 6 bases outside the gene matches. The CDR3 spells CASSLGRTGGRNEKLFF. In DNA, the CDR3 is TGTGCCAGCAGCTTAGGACGGACAGGGGGCCGAAATGAAAAACTGTTTTTT.

This chain joins TRBV10-3 and TRBJ2-3, with D perhaps matching TRBD1 (6 bases). Trimming pared 5 bases from V and 4 bases from J, leaving 10 bases between. Germline CDR1 ENHRY, CDR2 SYGVKD. This CDR3 is built from 13 residues. The CDR3 is CAISYTGSDTQYF. CDR3 bases: TGTGCCATCAGTTATACAGGGTCAGATACGCAGTATTTT.

The J gene is TRBJ2-6, the V gene TRBV18; D is perhaps TRBD1 or TRBD2 (6 bases each). The V gene's germline CDR1 is KGHSH and CDR2 LQKENI. V was pared by 4 bases and J by 0 bases, with 16 bases between. The CDR3 sequence is 18 residues long. In DNA form, the CDR3 reads TGTGCCAGCTCACTAGGGGGGCTGGCCATCTCTGGGGCCAACGTCCTGACTTTC. Protein product: CASSLGGLAISGANVLTF.